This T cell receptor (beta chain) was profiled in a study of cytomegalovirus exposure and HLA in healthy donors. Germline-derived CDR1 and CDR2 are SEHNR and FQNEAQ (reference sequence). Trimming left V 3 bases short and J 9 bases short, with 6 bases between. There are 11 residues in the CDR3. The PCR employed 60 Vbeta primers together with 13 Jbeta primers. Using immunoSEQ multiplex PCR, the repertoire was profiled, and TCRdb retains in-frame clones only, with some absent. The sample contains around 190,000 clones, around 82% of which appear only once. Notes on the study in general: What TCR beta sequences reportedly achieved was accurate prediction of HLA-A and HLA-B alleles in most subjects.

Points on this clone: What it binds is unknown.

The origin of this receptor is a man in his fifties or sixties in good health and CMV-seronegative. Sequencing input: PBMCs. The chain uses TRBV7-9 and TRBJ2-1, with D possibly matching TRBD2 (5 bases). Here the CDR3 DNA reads TGTGCCAGCAGCTTTGGAGGTGAGCAGTTCTTC. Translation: CASSFGGEQFF.